This passage covers 22 T cell receptor beta chains from one sample sequenced in a study of human T cells and chemical hapten exposure. Sample time point: patch test 1, 2 weeks after DPC sensitization. Treatment: therapeutic diphenylcyclopropenone sensitization with weekly scalp DPC. TCRdb analysed the RACE reads with MiXCR anew, one entry per CDR3 protein. The table includes approximately 110,000 distinct CDR3 sequences, around 10% detected once. The starting material was whole blood, obtained in connection with sensitization to the hapten diphenylcyclopropenone (DPC). The receptors derive from a woman aged 35 to 49 with alopecia areata. Some clones in this sample may be carry-over from other donors' samples.

V gene TRBV7-9 combines with J gene TRBJ2-7; TRBD2 agrees at 15 bases. V lost 8 bases, J lost 6 bases, and 5 bases stayed unmatched. The CDR3 length is 14 residues. Germline loops: CDR1 SEHNR, CDR2 FQNEAQ (reference sequence). CDR3 amino acids: CASGLAGGPGEQYF. CDR3 nucleotide sequence: TGTGCCAGCGGACTAGCGGGAGGGCCTGGCGAGCAGTACTTC.

This clonotype was found a few times. The V call is TRBV28, the J call TRBJ2-4; D is unresolved. The CDR3 contains 16 residues. Per germline, CDR1 MDHEN and CDR2 SYDVKM. V was cut by 4 bases and J by 0 bases, with 13 bases left in between. The CDR3 DNA follows: TGTGCCAGCAGTTCCGGCGTTACTTTAGCCAAAAACATTCAGTACTTC. It codes for CASSSGVTLAKNIQYF.

This clonotype has ten or more counts. This chain uses TRBV12-3 or TRBV12-4 with TRBJ2-5, with 8 bases identical to TRBD2. V was clipped by 6 bases and J by 1 base; unmatched bases: 4. The CDR3 consists of 14 residues. For the CDR3, the DNA is TGTGCCAGCAGCCCGGGACTAGGCCAAGAGACCCAGTACTTC. Translated: CASSPGLGQETQYF.

This clonotype was picked up a small number of times. CDR3 sequence: CATSAGGTRLHTQYF. DNA for the CDR3: TGTGCCACCAGTGCGGGCGGGACCAGGTTGCATACGCAGTATTTT. The rearrangement joins TRBV24-1 to TRBJ2-3, with TRBD2 as a possible D gene (6 bases). This CDR3 is built from 15 residues. V lost 5 bases and J 7 bases, leaving 18 bases between the germline ends. CDR1 and CDR2 from the germline V gene are KGHDR and SFDVKD.

This clonotype has just a few counts. The gene calls are TRBV3-1 and TRBJ1-3; perhaps TRBD1 as D (6 bases). The CDR3 extends over 14 amino acids. Trimming shortened V by 0 bases and J by 4 bases, and 7 bases separated the two germline ends. Germline values: CDR1 LGHDT, CDR2 YNNKEL (reference sequence). The CDR3 DNA follows: TGTGCCAGCAGCCAAGAGACAGGCGGAAACACCATATATTTT. Residues: CASSQETGGNTIYF.

The chain has TRBV4-1 and TRBJ2-2; D tentatively fits TRBD1 or TRBD2 (6 bases each). The CDR3 is 16 residues long. Germline V gene sequence: CDR1 MGHRA, CDR2 YSYEKL. Trimming left V 4 bases short and J 2 bases short, with 14 bases between. The CDR3 DNA is TGCGCCAGCAGCCCGGAGGGACATAGAAACACCGGGGAGCTGTTTTTT. It encodes CASSPEGHRNTGELFF.

This clonotype was counted between two and nine times. The V call is TRBV20-1, the J call TRBJ2-7; TRBD2 agrees at 8 bases. Germline CDR1 is DFQATT and CDR2 is SNEGSKA (reference sequence). The CDR3 covers 15 residues. V trimming: 5 bases; J trimming: 6 bases; junction bases outside the gene matches: 15. The CDR3 DNA reads TGCAGTGCTCCCCGGGGCGCGGGACTAGGGGCCGAGCAGTACTTC. It specifies CSAPRGAGLGAEQYF.

This clonotype was detected many times. The CDR3 coding sequence is TGCAGCGTTCCCCTAGGCGGGAGCTATGGCTACACCTTC. Translating it yields CSVPLGGSYGYTF. The chain joins TRBV29-1 to TRBJ1-2; D is uncertain. V lost 5 bases and J lost 4, with 14 bases in between. The germline CDR1 and CDR2 sequences are SQVTM and ANQGSEA. The CDR3 spans 13 residues.

V usage is TRBV12-3 or TRBV12-4 and J usage is TRBJ1-2, with 7 bases aligning to TRBD1. This CDR3 spans 15 amino acids. With V trimmed by 1 base and J by 5 bases, 7 bases remained unmatched. CDR3 nucleotide sequence: TGTGCCAGCAGTTTAGGGGCAGGGGGGAGGTATGGCTACACCTTC. Protein: CASSLGAGGRYGYTF.

This clonotype appeared many times. The gene calls are TRBV12-3 or TRBV12-4 and TRBJ1-2, with TRBD1 matching over 8 bases. With 5 bases clipped from V and 5 bases from J, the junction kept 4 bases outside the gene matches. This CDR3 spans 13 amino acids. CDR3 bases: TGTGCCAGCAGTCAACAGGGGGTTTATGGCTACACCTTC. Translated: CASSQQGVYGYTF.

At least ten counts were recorded for this clonotype. The V gene is TRBV6-2 or TRBV6-3, the J gene TRBJ2-6, with D tentatively TRBD2 (6 bases). Germline V gene data show CDR1 as MNHEY and CDR2 as SVGEGT. This CDR3 comprises 14 residues. Trimming left V 4 bases short and J 4 bases short, with 8 bases between. In DNA, the CDR3 is TGTGCCAGCAGTTTAGCGGACGGGGCCAACGTCCTGACTTTC. It encodes CASSLADGANVLTF.

V is TRBV5-1 and J is TRBJ2-3; TRBD1 matches 10 bases. Trimming at V came to 5 bases and at J to 1 base, leaving 1 base not matched to a gene. Germline V gives CDR1 SGHRS, CDR2 YFSETQ. The CDR3 covers 14 residues. The CDR3 protein is CASRGTGGTDTQYF. The CDR3 DNA reads as TGCGCCAGCAGAGGGACAGGGGGCACAGATACGCAGTATTTT.

This clonotype was counted many times. V usage is TRBV7-2 and J usage is TRBJ1-1; perhaps TRBD1 as D (5 bases). From germline, CDR1 is SGHTA and CDR2 FQGNSA. Trimming stripped 3 bases from V and 3 bases from J, with 8 bases between. The CDR3 totals 13 residues. Here the CDR3 DNA reads TGTGCCAGCAGCTTCCAGGGCCACACTGAAGCTTTCTTT. It encodes CASSFQGHTEAFF. The complete variable domain, with remaining parts taken from reference TRBV7-2 and TRBJ1-1, reads GAGVSQSPSNKVTEKGKDVELRCDPISGHTALYWYRQSLGQGLEFLIYFQGNSAPDKSGLPSDRFSAERTGGSVSTLTIQRTQQEDSAVYLCASSFQGHTEAFFGQGTRLTVV.

V and J are TRBV5-5 and TRBJ2-1, with 10 bases identical to TRBD2. V was clipped by 0 bases and J by 4 bases; unmatched bases: 4. From germline, CDR1 is SGHKS and CDR2 YYEKEE (reference sequence). The CDR3 is 16 residues long. CDR3 sequence reads: CASSLDASGGYNEQFF. CDR3 nucleotide sequence: TGTGCCAGCAGCTTGGATGCTAGCGGGGGTTACAATGAGCAGTTCTTC.

The chain employs TRBV19 and TRBJ2-1; TRBD2 matches 8 bases. V trimming: 0 bases; J trimming: 7 bases; junction bases outside the gene matches: 11. In germline, CDR1 is LNHDA, CDR2 SQIVND (reference sequence). This CDR3 region has 17 residues. CDR3 amino acids: CASSIDDGGALVNEQFF. The CDR3 DNA is TGTGCCAGTAGTATAGATGACGGGGGGGCCTTGGTAAATGAGCAGTTCTTC.

This clonotype came up many times. The rearrangement uses TRBV27 and TRBJ2-7; perhaps TRBD1 as D (5 bases). Trimming cost V 4 bases and J 1 base, with 8 bases left between them. The CDR3 runs 13 residues. The germline gives CDR1 MNHEY, CDR2 SMNVEV (reference sequence). The CDR3 protein is CASSWGSSYEQYF. CDR3 coding DNA: TGTGCCAGCAGTTGGGGCAGTTCCTACGAGCAGTACTTC.

CDR3 loop: CASSDLYEQYF. The CDR3, as DNA: TGTGCCAGCAGTGACCTCTACGAGCAGTACTTC. This chain connects TRBV6-5 to TRBJ2-7; no clear D gene. V shed 5 bases and J shed 3 bases, with 5 bases lying between them. The CDR3 extends over 11 amino acids. From germline, CDR1 is MNHEY and CDR2 SVGAGI.

The genes are TRBV7-9 and TRBJ1-1; 8 positions match TRBD1. Germline V gene lookup returns CDR1 SEHNR and CDR2 FQNEAQ (reference sequence). The CDR3 length is 17 residues. V was pared by 1 base and J by 5 bases, with 12 bases of the junction left unmatched. Written as DNA, the CDR3 is TGTGCCAGCAGCTTAGACCCCCTAATCAGGGGGCCGACTGAAGCTTTCTTT. Translating gives CASSLDPLIRGPTEAFF.

This clonotype showed up many times. The chain is built from TRBV6-6 and TRBJ1-2; D is uncertain. This CDR3 has 14 amino acids. V was cut by 4 bases and J by 5 bases, with 14 bases left in between. Germline loops: CDR1 MNHNY, CDR2 SVGAGI (reference sequence). The CDR3 DNA reads as TGTGCCAGCAGTTCTACAGCGGGAGGGTATGGCTACACCTTC. This sequence encodes CASSSTAGGYGYTF.

This chain joins TRBV7-2 and TRBJ1-2; no firm D call. CDR3 size: 14 residues. CDR1 and CDR2 (germline): SGHTA, FQGNSA. V lost 2 bases to trimming and J lost 0 bases, with 7 bases between them. The CDR3 loop is CASSLSRANYGYTF. Here the CDR3 DNA reads TGTGCCAGCAGCTTATCCCGAGCTAACTATGGCTACACCTTC.

This clonotype was found a few times. The chain uses TRBV6-2 or TRBV6-3 and TRBJ2-7; D not resolved. Trimming left V 2 bases short and J 2 bases short, with 7 bases between. CDR3 length equals 13 residues. Germline V gene data show CDR1 as MNHEY and CDR2 as SVGEGT. The DNA of the CDR3 is TGTGCCAGCAGTTACGGGTTTACCTACGAGCAGTACTTC. It translates to CASSYGFTYEQYF.

This clonotype was seen ten or more times. The chain carries TRBV3-1 and TRBJ2-1, with 7 bases lining up with TRBD1. V shed 6 bases, J shed 2 bases, and the junction held 7 bases outside the gene matches. Germline CDR1 and CDR2: LGHDT and YNNKEL (reference sequence). The CDR3 extends over 15 amino acids. The CDR3 loop is CASSPGTETYNEQFF. As DNA, the CDR3 is TGTGCCAGCAGTCCCGGGACAGAGACCTACAATGAGCAGTTCTTC.